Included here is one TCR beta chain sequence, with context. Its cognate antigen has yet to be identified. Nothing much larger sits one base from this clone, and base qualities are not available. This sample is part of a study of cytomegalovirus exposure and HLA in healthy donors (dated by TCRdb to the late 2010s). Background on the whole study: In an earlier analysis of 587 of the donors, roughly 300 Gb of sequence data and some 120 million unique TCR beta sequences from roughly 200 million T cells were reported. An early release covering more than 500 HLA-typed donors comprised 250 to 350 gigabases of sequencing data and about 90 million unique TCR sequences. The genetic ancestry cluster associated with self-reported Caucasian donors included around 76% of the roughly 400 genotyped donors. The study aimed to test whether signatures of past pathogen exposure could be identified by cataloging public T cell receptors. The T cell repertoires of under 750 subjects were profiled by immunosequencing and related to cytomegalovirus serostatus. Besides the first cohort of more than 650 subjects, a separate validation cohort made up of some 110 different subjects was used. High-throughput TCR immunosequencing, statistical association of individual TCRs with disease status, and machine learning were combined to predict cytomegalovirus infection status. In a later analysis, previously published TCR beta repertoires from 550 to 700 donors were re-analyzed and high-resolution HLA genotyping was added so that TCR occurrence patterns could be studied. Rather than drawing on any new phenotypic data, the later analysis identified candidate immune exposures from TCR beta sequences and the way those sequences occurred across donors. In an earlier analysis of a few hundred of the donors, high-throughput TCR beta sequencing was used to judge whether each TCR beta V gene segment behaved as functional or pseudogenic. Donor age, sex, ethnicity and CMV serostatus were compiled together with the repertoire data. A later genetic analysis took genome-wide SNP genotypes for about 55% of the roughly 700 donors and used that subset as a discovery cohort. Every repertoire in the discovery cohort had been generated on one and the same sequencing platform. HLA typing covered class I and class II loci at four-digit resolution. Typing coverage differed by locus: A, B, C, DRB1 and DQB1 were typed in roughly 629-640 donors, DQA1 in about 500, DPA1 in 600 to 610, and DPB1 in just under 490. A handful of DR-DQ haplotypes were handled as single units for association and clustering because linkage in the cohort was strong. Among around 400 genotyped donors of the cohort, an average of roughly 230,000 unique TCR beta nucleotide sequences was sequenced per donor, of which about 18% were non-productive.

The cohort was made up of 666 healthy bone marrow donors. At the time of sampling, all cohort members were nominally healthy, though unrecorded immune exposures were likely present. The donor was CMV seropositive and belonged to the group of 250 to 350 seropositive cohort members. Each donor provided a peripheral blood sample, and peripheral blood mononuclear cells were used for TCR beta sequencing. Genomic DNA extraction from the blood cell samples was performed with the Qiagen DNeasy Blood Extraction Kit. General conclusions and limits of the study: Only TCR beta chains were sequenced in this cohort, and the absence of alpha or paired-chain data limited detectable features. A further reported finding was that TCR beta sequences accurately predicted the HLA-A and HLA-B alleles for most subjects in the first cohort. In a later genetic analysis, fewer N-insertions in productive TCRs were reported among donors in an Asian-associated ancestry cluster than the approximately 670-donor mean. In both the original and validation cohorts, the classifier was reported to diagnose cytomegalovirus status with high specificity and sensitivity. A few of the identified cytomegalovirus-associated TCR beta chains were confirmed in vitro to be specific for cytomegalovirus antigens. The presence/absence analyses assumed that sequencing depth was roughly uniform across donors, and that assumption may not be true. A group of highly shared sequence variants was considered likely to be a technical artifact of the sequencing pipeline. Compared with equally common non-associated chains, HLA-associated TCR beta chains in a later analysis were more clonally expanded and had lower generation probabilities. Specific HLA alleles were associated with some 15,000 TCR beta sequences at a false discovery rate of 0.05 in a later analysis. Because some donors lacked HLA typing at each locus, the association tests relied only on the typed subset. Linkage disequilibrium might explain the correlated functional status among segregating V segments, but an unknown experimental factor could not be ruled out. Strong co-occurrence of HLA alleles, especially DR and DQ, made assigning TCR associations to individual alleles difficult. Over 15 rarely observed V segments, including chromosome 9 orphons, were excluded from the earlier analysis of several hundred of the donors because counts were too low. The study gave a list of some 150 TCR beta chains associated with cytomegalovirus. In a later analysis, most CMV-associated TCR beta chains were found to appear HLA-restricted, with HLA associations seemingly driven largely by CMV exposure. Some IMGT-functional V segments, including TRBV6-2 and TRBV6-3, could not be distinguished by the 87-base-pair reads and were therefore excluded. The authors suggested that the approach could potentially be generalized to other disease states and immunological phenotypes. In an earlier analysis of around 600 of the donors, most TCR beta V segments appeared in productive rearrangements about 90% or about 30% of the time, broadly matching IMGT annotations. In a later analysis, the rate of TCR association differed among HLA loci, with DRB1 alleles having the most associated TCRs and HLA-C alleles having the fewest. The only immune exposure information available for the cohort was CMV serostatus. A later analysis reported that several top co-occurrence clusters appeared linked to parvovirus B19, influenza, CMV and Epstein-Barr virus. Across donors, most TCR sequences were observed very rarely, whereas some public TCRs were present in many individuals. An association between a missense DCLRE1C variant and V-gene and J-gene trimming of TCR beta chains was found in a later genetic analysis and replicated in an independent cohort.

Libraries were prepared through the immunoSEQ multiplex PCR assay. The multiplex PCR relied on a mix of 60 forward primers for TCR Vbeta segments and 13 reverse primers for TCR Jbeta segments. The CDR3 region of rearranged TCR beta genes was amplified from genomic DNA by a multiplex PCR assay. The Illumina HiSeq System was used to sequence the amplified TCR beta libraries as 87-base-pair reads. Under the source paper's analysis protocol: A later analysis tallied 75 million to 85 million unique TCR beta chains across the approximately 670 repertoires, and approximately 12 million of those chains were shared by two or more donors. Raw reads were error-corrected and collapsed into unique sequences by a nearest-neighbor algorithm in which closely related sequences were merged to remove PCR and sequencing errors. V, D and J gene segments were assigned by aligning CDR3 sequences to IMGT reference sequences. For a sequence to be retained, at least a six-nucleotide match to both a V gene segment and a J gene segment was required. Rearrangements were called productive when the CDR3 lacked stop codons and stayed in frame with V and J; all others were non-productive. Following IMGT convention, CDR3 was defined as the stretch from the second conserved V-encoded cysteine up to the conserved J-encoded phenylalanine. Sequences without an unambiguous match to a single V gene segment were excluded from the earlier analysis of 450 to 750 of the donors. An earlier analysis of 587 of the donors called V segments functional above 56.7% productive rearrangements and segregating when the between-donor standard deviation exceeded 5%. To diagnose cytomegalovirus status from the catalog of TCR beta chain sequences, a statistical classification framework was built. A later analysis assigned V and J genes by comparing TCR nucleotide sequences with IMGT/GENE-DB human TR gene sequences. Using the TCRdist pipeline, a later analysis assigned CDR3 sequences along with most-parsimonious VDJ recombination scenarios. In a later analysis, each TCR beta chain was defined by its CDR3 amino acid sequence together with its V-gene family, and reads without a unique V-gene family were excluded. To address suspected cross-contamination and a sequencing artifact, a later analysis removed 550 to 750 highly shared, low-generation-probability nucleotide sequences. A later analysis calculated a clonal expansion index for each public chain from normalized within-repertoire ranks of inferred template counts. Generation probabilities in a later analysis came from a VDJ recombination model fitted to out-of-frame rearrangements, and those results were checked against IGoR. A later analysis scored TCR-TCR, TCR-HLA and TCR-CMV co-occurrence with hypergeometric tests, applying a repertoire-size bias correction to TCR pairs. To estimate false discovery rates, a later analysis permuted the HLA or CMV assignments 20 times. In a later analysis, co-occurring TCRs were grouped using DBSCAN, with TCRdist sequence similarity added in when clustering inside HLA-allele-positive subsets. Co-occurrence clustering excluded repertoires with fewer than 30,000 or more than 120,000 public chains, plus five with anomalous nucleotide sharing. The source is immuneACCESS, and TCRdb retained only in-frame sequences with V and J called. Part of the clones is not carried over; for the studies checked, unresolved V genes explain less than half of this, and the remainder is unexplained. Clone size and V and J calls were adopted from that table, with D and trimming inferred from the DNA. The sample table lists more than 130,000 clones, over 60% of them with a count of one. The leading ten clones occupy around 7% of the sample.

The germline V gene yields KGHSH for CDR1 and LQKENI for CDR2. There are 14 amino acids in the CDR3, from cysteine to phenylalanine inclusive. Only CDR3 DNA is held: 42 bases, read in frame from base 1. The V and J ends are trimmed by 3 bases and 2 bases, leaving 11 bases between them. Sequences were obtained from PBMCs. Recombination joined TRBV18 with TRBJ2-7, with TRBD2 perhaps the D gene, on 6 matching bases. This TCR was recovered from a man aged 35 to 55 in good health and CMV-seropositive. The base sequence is TGTGCCAGCTCACCCGGGGGTTTCACCTACGAGCAGTACTTC. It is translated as CASSPGGFTYEQYF.